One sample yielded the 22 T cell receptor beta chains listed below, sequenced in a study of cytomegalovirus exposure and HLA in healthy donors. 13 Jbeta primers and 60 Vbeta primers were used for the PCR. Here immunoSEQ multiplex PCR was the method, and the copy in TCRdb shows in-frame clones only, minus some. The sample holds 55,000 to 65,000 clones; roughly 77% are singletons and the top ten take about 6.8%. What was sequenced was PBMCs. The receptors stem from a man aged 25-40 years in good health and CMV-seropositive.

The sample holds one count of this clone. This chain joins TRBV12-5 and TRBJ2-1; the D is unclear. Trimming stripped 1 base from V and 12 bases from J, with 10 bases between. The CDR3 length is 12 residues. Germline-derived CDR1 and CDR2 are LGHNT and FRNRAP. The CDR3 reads CASGLGQTAQFF. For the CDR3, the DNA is TGTGCTAGTGGTTTGGGACAAACAGCGCAGTTCTTC.

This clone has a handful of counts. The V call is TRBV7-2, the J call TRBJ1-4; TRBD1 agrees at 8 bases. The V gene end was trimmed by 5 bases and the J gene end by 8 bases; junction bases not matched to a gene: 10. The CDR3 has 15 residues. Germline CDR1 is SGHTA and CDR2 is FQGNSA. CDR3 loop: CASSLYRGEGEKLFF. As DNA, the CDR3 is TGTGCCAGCAGCCTCTACAGGGGGGAAGGAGAAAAACTGTTTTTT.

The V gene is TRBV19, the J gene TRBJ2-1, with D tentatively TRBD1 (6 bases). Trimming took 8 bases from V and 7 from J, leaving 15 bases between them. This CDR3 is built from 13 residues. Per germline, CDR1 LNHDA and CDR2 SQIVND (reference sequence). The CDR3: CASVTGTGNEQFF. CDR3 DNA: TGTGCCAGTGTCACAGGGACGGGAAATGAGCAGTTCTTC.

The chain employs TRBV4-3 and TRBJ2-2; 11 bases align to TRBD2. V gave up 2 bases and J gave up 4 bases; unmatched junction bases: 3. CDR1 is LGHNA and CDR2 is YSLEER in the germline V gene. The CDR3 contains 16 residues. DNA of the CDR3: TGCGCCAGCAGCCAACTAGCGGGGGGCTTCACCGGGGAGCTGTTTTTT. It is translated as CASSQLAGGFTGELFF.

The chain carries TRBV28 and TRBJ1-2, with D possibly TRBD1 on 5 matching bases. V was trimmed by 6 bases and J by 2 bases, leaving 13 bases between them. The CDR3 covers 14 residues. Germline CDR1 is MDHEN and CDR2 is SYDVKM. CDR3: CASRTDGPNYGYTF. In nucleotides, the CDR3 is TGTGCCAGCAGGACAGACGGGCCGAACTATGGCTACACCTTC.

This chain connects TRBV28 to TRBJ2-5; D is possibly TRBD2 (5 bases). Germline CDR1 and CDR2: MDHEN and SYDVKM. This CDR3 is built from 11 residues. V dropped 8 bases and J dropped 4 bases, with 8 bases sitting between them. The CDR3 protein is CASAEGETQYF. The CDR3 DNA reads TGTGCCAGCGCCGAGGGAGAGACCCAGTACTTC. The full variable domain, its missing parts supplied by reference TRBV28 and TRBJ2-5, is DVKVTQSSRYLVKRTGEKVFLECVQDMDHENMFWYRQDPGLGLRLIYFSYDVKMKEKGDIPEGYSVSREKKERFSLILESASTNQTSMYLCASAEGETQYFGPGTRLLVL.

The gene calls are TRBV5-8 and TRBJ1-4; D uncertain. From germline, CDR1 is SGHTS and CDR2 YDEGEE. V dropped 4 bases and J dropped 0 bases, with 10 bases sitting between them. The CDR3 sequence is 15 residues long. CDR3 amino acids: CASSAGRTTNEKLFF. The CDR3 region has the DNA TGTGCCAGCAGCGCTGGGAGAACAACTAATGAAAAACTGTTTTTT.

The CDR3 DNA is TGTGCCAGTAGTTCCGCGATTTCAGCGGTCTATGGCTACACCTTC. As protein: CASSSAISAVYGYTF. The chain recombines TRBV19 with TRBJ1-2, with D hard to call. Germline CDR1 and CDR2: LNHDA and SQIVND (reference sequence). V dropped 5 bases and J dropped 4 bases, with 17 bases sitting between them. The CDR3 spans 15 residues. Full variable domain (missing parts from reference TRBV19 and TRBJ1-2): DGGITQSPKYLFRKEGQNVTLSCEQNLNHDAMYWYRQDPGQGLRLIYYSQIVNDFQKGDIAEGYSVSREKKESFPLTVTSAQKNPTAFYLCASSSAISAVYGYTFGSGTRLTVV.

The CDR3 spells CASSSGTGYTDTQYF. The CDR3 DNA follows: TGCGCCAGCAGTTCCGGGACAGGCTACACAGATACGCAGTATTTT. The rearrangement uses TRBV5-1 and TRBJ2-3; 8 bases agree with TRBD1. The CDR3 has 15 residues. Germline V gene data show CDR1 as SGHRS and CDR2 as YFSETQ. V shed 5 bases, J shed 2 bases, and the junction held 7 bases outside the gene matches.

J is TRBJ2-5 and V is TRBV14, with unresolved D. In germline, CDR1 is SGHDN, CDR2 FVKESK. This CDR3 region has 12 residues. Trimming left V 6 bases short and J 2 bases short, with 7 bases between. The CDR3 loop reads CASSRYQETQYF. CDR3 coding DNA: TGTGCCAGCAGTAGATATCAAGAGACCCAGTACTTC.

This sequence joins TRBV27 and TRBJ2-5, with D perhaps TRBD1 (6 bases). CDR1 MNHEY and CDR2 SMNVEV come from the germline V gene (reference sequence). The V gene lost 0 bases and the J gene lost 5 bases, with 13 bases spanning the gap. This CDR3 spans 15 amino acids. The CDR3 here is CASSLSLGARETQYF. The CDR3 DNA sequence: TGTGCCAGCAGTTTATCGCTGGGGGCAAGGGAGACCCAGTACTTC.

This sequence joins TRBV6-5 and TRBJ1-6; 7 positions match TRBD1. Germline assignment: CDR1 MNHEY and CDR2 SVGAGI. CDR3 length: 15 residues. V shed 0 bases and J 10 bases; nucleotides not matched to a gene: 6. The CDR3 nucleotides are TGTGCCAGCAGTTACTCGACAGGGATGGGATCACCCCTCCACTTT. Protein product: CASSYSTGMGSPLHF.

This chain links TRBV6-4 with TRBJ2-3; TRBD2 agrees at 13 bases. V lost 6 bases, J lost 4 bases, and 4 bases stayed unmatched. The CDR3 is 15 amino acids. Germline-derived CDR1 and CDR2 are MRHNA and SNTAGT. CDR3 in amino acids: CASRETSGGSDTQYF. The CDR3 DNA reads TGTGCCAGCAGGGAGACTAGCGGGGGGTCAGATACGCAGTATTTT.

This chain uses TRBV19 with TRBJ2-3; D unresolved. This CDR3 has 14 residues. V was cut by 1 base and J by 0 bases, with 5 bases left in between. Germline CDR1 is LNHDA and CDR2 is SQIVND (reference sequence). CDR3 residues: CASSIGQSTDTQYF. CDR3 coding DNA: TGTGCCAGTAGTATAGGACAAAGCACAGATACGCAGTATTTT.

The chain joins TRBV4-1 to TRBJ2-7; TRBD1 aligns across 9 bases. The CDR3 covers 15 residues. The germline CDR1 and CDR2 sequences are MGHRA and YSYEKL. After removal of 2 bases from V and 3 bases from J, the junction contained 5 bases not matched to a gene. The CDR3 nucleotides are TGCGCCAGCAGCCAACAGGGACAGGGTATCTACGAGCAGTACTTC. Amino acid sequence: CASSQQGQGIYEQYF.

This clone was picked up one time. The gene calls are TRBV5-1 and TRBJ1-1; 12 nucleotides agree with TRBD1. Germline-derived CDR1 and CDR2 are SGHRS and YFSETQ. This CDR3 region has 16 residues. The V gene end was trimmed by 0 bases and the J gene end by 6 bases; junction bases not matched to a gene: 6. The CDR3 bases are TGCGCCAGCAGCTTGGGGGGGACAGGGGGCTACCCTGAAGCTTTCTTT. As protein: CASSLGGTGGYPEAFF.

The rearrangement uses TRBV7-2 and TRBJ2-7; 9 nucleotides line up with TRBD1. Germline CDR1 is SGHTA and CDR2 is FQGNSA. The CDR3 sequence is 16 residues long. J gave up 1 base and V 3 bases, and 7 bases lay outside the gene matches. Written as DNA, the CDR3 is TGTGCCAGCAGCTTCCCGCCGGGACAGGGTTCCTACGAGCAGTACTTC. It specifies CASSFPPGQGSYEQYF.

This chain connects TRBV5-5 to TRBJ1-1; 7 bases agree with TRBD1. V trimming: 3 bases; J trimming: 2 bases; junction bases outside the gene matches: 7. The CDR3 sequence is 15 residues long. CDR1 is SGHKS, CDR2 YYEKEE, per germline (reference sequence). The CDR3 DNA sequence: TGTGCCAGCAGCTCGCCAGGGGGGATTAACACTGAAGCTTTCTTT. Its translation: CASSSPGGINTEAFF.

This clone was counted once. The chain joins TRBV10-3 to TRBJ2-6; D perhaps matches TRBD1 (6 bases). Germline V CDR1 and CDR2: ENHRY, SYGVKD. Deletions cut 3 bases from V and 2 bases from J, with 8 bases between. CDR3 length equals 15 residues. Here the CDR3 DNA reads TGTGCCATCAGTGATACAGGGACTGGGGCCAACGTCCTGACTTTC. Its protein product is CAISDTGTGANVLTF.

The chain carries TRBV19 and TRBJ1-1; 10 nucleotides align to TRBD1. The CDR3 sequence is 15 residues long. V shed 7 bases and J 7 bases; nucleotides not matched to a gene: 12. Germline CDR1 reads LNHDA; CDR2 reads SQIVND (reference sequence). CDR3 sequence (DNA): TGTGCCAGTACCATCGGGACAGGGGTGAGGGGTGAAGCTTTCTTT. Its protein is CASTIGTGVRGEAFF.

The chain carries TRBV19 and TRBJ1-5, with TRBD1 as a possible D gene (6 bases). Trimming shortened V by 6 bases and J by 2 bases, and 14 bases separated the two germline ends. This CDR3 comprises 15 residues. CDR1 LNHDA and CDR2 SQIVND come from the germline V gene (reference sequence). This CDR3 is CASSTFRGGNQPQHF. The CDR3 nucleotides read TGTGCCAGTAGCACATTCAGGGGAGGCAATCAGCCCCAGCATTTT.

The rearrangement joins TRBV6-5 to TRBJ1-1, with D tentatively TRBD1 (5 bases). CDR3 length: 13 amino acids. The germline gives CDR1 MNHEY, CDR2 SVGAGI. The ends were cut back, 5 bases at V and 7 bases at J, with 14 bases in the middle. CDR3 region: CASSTYAGVEAFF. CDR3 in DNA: TGTGCCAGCAGTACGTACGCGGGGGTTGAAGCTTTCTTT.